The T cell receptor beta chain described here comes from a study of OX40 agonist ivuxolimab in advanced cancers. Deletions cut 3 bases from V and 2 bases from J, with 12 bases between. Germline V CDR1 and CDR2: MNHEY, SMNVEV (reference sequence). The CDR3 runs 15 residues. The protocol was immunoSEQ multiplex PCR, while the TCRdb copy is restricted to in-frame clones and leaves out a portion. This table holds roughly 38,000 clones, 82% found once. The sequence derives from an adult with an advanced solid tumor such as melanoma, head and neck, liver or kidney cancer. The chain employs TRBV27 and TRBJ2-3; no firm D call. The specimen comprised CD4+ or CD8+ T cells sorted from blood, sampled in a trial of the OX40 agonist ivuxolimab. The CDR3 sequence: CASSFYSGTTDTQYF. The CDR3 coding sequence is TGTGCCAGCAGTTTCTATTCCGGCACCACAGATACGCAGTATTTT.